This is a list of T cell receptor beta chains from one sample in a study of identical twins. TCRdb fed the 5' RACE reads into MiXCR, producing one record per CDR3 protein. The sample shows hundreds of thousands of distinct CDR3 sequences, approximately 18% of them seen only once. The same sample was also studied in work on T cells expressing NK-cell markers.

Sequencing was carried out using PBMCs. These receptors all stem from a woman aged 18-30 years in good health. Each CDR3 is given with its conserved first and last residue.

TRBV12-3/TRBV12-4	TRBJ1-1	CASRPRWGTEAFF
TRBV12-3/TRBV12-4	TRBJ2-3	CASSLRAGGEDTQYF
TRBV4-3	TRBJ2-2	CASSQGIMTGTGELFF
TRBV6-5	TRBJ2-1	CASSYSKPAGGSYNEQFF
TRBV2	TRBJ2-1	CASSVEGIEQFF
TRBV20-1	TRBJ1-4	CSARNQGGKLFF
TRBV5-1	TRBJ1-1	CASSLRDSGFEAFF
TRBV20-1	TRBJ2-7	CSASLAGVFYEQYF
TRBV7-9	TRBJ2-7	CASSSDHEQYF
TRBV7-9	TRBJ2-7	CASSLIRVEQYF
TRBV6-5	TRBJ2-1	CASSYTGSYNEQFF
TRBV13	TRBJ2-7	CASSLKKVGQPGSEQYF
TRBV20-1	TRBJ2-1	CSAGERGSYNEQFF
TRBV9	TRBJ2-1	CASSVLAGGSYNEQFF
TRBV20-1	TRBJ2-7	CSATQTSGFGYEQYF
TRBV10-3	TRBJ2-7	CAISVGGYEQYF
TRBV6-1	TRBJ1-1	CASTGDRAVRNTEAFF
TRBV20-1	TRBJ2-5	CSAAPPTGLLTQYF
TRBV7-2	TRBJ1-5	CASSLAQGFNQPQHF
TRBV5-1	TRBJ2-1	CASSLGGGSLFF
TRBV29-1	TRBJ2-3	CSVVLHRGRARDTQYF
TRBV12-3/TRBV12-4	TRBJ2-2	CASSLKRVTGELFF
TRBV20-1	TRBJ2-3	CSAPSLWGTDTQYF
TRBV12-3/TRBV12-4	TRBJ2-1	CASRGTGGRDYNEQFF
TRBV7-9	TRBJ1-2	CASSLGSGGEEGDYTF
TRBV7-2	TRBJ2-5	CASSRLGQVETQYF
TRBV5-1	TRBJ2-1	CASSLDYGARNEQFF
TRBV10-2	TRBJ2-7	CASQHPQGDYEQYF
TRBV10-2	TRBJ2-5	CASSASGRNAQYF
TRBV11-2	TRBJ2-2	CASSLLTSGSFGELFF
TRBV20-1	TRBJ2-1	CSASQVAGRNNEQFF
TRBV5-1	TRBJ2-2	CASSLFRGGAAGELFF
TRBV7-2	TRBJ2-4	CASSLAPAGSKNIQYF
TRBV20-1	TRBJ2-7	CSASLAGATVQYF
TRBV6-2/TRBV6-3	TRBJ2-1	CASSYGTSGIDEQFF
TRBV7-2	TRBJ2-1	CASSLSITDNEQFF
TRBV7-2	TRBJ2-4	CASRPTGTPKNIQYF
TRBV12-3/TRBV12-4	TRBJ1-5	CASSPGPDYQPQHF
TRBV10-3	TRBJ2-2	CAIANTGELFF
TRBV5-1	TRBJ2-5	CASSLGRHQETQYF
TRBV5-1	TRBJ1-2	CASSLVGSDYGYTF
TRBV12-3/TRBV12-4	TRBJ2-1	CASTRVYNEQFF
TRBV7-3	TRBJ2-5	CASSLNPGGETQYF
TRBV11-2	TRBJ1-2	CASSARVGGANYGYTF
TRBV6-1	TRBJ2-2	CATYRTRGGELFF
TRBV6-1	TRBJ2-7	CASLLRPGLHYEQYF
TRBV7-9	TRBJ1-1	CASSLDMNTEAFF
TRBV2	TRBJ2-2	CASEQLAAGELFF
TRBV6-5	TRBJ2-3	CASSYSKVFQDTQYF
TRBV4-3	TRBJ2-1	CASSRRSGTGAGEQFF
TRBV11-2	TRBJ1-6	CASSPEPGASPLHF
TRBV5-1	TRBJ2-6	CASSLGQVNSGANVLTF
TRBV5-1	TRBJ2-2	CASSPFSGELFF
TRBV7-9	TRBJ1-2	CASSADRVYDGYTF
TRBV7-2	TRBJ2-1	CASSLLIAGGNEQFF